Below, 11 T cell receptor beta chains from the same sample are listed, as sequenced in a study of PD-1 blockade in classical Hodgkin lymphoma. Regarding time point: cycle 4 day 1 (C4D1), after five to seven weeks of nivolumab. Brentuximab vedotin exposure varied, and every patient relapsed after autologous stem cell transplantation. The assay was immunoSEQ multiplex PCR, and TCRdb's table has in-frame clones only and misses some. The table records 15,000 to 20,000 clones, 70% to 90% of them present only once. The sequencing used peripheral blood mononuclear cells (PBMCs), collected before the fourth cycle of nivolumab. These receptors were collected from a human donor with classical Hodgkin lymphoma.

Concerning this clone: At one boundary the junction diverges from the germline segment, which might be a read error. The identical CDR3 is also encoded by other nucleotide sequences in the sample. As DNA, the CDR3 is TGTGCCAGTAGTATGCGGATTCAGCCACAGCATTTT. The encoded protein is CASSMRIQPQHF. This chain joins TRBV19 and TRBJ1-5, with D uncertain. There are 12 residues in the CDR3. Germline CDR1 LNHDA, CDR2 SQIVND (reference sequence).

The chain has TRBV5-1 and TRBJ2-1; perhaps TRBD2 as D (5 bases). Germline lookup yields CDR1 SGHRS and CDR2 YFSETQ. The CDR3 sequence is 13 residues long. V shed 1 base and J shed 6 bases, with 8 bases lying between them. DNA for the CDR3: TGCGCCAGCAGCTTGTTCCGGGGCAATGAGCAGTTCTTC. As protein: CASSLFRGNEQFF.

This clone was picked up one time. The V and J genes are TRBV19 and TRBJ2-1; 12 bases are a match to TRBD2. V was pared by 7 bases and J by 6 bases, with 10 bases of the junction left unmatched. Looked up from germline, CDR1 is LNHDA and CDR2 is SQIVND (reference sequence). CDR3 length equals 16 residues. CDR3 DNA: TGTGCCAGTACCTTCTCTAGCGGGGGGGCCAGCAATGAGCAGTTCTTC. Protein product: CASTFSSGGASNEQFF.

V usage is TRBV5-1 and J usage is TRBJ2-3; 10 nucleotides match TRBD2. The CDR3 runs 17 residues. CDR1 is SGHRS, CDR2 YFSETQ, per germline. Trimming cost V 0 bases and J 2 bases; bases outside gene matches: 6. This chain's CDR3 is CASSLEASGGPTDTQYF. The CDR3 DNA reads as TGCGCCAGCAGCTTGGAGGCTAGCGGGGGACCCACAGATACGCAGTATTTT.

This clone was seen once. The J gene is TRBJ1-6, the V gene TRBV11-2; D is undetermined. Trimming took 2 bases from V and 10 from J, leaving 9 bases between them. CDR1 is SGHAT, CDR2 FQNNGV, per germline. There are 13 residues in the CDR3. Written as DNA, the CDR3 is TGTGCCAGCAGCTTAAATAATCTCTCACCCCTCCACTTT. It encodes CASSLNNLSPLHF.

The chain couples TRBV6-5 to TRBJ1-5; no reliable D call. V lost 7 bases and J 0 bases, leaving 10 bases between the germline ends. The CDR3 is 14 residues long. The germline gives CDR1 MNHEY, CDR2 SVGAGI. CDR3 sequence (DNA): TGTGCCAGCAAGCCGGACGATAGCAATCAGCCCCAGCATTTT. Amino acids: CASKPDDSNQPQHF.

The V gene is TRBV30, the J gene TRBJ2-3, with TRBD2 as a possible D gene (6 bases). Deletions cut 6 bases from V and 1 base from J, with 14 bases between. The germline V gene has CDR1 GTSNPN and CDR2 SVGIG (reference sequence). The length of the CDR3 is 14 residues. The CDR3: CACSRDFGTDTQYF. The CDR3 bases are TGTGCCTGCAGCCGGGACTTTGGCACAGATACGCAGTATTTT. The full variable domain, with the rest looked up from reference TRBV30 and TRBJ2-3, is SQTIHQWPATLVQPVGSPLSLECTVEGTSNPNLYWYRQAAGRGLQLLFYSVGIGQISSEVPQNLSASRPQDRQFILSSKKLLLSDSGFYLCACSRDFGTDTQYFGPGTRLTVL.

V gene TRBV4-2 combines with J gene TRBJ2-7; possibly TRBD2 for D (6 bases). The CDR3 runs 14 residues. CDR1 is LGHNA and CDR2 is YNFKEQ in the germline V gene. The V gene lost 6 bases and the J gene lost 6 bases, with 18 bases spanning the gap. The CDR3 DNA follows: TGTGCCAGCAGTTCCGTCACTAGCCCTATCGAGCAGTACTTC. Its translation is CASSSVTSPIEQYF.

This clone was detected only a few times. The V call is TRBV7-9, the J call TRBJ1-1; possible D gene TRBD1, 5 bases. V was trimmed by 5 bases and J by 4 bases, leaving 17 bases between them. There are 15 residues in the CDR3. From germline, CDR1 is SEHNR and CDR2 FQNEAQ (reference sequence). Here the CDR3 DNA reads TGTGCCAGCAGCGTCCAGACGAGGGGCGGCACTGAAGCTTTCTTT. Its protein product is CASSVQTRGGTEAFF.

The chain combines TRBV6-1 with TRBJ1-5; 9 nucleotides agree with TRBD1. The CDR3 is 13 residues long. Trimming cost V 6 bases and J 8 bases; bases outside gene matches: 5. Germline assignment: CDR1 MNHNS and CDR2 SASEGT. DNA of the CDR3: TGTGCCAGCAGGGGGACAGGGAGTAAGCCCCAGCATTTT. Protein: CASRGTGSKPQHF.

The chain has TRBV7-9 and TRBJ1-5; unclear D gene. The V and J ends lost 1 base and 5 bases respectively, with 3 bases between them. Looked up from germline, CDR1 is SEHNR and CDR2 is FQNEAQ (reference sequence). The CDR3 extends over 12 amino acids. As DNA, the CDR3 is TGTGCCAGCAGCTTAGGGGATCAGCCCCAGCATTTT. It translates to CASSLGDQPQHF.